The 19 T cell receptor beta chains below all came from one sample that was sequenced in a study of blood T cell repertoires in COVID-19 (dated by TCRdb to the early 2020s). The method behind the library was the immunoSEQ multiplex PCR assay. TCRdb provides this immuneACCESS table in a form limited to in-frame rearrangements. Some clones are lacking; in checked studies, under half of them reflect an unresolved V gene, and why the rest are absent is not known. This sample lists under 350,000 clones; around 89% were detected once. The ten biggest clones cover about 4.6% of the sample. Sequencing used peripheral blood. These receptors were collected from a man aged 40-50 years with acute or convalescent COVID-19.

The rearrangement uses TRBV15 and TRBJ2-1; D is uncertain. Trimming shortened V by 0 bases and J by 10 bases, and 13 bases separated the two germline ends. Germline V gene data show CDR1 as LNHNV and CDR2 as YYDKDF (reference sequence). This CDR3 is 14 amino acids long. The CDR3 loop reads CATSRESAGVEQFF. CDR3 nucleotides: TGTGCCACCAGCAGAGAATCAGCAGGCGTCGAGCAGTTCTTC.

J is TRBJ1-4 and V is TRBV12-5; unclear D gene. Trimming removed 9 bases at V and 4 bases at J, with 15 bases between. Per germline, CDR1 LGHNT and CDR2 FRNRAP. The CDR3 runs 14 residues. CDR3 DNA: TGTGCTAGCGCCCGAACAGCCGTTAATGAAAAACTGTTTTTT. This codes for CASARTAVNEKLFF.

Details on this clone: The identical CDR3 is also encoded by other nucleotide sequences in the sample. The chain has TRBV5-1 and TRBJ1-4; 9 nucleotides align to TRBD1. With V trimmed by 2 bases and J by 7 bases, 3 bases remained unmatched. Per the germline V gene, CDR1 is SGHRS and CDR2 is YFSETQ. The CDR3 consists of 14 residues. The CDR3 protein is CASSLQGAREKLFF. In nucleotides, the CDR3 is TGCGCCAGCAGCTTACAGGGGGCACGTGAAAAACTGTTTTTT.

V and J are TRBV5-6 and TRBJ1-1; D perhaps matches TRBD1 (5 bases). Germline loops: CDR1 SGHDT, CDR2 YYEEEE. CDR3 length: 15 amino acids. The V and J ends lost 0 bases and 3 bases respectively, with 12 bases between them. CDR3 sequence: CASSLVGQGHTEAFF. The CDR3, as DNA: TGTGCCAGCAGCTTGGTAGGGCAGGGTCACACTGAAGCTTTCTTT.

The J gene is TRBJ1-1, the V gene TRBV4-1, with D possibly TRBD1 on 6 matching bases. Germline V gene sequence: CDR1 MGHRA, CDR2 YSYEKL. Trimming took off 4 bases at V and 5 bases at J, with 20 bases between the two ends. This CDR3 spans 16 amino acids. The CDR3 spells CASSRGDNLMLTEAFF. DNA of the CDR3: TGCGCCAGCAGCCGAGGGGACAACCTCATGTTGACTGAAGCTTTCTTT.

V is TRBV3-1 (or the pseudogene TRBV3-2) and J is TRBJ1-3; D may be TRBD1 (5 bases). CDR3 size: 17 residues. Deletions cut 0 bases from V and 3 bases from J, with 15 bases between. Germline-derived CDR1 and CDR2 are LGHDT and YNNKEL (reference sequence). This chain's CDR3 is CASSQDLGGFGGNTIYF. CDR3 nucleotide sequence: TGTGCCAGCAGCCAAGACCTCGGGGGGTTCGGTGGAAACACCATATATTTT.

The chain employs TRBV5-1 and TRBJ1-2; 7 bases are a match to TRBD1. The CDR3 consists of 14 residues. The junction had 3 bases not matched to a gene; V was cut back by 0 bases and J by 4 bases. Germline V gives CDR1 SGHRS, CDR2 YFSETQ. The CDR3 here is CASSLDGTVYGYTF. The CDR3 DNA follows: TGCGCCAGCAGCTTGGACGGGACAGTCTATGGCTACACCTTC.

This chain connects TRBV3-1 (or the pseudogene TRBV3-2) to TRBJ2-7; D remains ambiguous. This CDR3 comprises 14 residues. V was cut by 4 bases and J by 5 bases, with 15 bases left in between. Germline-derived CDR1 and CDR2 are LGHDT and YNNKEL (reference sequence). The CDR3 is CASSRGGIRDEQYF. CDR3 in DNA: TGTGCCAGCAGCCGCGGTGGTATTCGAGACGAGCAGTACTTC.

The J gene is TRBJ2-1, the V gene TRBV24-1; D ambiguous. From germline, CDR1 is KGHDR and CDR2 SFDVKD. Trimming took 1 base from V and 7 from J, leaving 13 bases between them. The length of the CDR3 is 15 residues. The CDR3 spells CATSDFTRLGNEQFF. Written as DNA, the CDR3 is TGTGCCACCAGTGATTTTACCAGACTCGGGAATGAGCAGTTCTTC.

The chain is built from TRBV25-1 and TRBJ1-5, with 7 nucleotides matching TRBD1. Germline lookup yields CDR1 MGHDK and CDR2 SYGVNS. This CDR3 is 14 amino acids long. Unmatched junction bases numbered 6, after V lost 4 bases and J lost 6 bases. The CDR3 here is CASSGRRGPQPQHF. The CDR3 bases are TGTGCCAGCAGTGGGAGAAGGGGGCCTCAGCCCCAGCATTTT. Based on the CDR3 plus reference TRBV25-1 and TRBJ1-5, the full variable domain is EADIYQTPRYLVIGTGKKITLECSQTMGHDKMYWYQQDPGMELHLIHYSYGVNSTEKGDLSSESTVSRIRTEHFPLTLESARPSHTSQYLCASSGRRGPQPQHFGDGTRLSIL.

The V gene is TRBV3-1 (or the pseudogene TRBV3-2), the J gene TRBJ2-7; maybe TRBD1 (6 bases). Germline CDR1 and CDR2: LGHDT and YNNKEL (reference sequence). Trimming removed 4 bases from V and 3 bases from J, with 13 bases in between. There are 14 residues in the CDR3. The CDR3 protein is CASSRSGGSYEQYF. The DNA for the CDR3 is TGTGCCAGCAGCCGGTCTGGGGGCAGCTACGAGCAGTACTTC.

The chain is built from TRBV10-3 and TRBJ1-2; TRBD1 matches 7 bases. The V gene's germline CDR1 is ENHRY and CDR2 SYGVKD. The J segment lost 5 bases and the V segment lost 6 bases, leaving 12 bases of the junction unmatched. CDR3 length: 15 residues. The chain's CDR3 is CAIRVTGDTRYGYTF. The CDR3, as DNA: TGTGCCATCAGGGTCACAGGGGACACTAGGTATGGCTACACCTTC.

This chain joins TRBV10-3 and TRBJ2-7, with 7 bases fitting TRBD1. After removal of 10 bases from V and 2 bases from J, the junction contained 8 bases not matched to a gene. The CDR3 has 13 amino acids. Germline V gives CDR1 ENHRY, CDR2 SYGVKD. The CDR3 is CATSGTETYEQYF. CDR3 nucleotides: TGTGCCACATCCGGGACAGAGACCTACGAGCAGTACTTC.

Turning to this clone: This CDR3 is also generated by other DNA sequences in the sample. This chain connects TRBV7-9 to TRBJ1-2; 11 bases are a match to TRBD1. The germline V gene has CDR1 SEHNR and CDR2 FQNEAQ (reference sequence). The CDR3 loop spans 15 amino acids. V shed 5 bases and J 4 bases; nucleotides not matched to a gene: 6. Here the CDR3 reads CASSPGQGAFYGYTF. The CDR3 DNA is TGTGCCAGCAGCCCCGGACAGGGGGCATTCTATGGCTACACCTTC.

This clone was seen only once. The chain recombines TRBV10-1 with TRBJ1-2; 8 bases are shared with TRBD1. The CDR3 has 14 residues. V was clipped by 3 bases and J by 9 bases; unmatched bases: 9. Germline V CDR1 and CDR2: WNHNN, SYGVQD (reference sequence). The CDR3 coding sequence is TGCGCCAGCAGTGAAAGGAGGGCAGGGGGCCGCTACACCTTC. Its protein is CASSERRAGGRYTF.

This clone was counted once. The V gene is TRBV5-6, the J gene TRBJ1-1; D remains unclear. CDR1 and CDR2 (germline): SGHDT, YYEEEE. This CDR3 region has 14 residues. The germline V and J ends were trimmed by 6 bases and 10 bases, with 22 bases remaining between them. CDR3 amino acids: CASNPKSPLEGAFF. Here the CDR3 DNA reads TGTGCCAGCAACCCGAAGAGTCCTTTGGAGGGAGCTTTCTTT.

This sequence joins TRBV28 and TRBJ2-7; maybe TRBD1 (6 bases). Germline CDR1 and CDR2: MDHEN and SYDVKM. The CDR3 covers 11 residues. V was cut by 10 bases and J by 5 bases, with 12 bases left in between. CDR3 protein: CATWGRNEQYF. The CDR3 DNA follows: TGTGCCACCTGGGGGCGCAACGAGCAGTACTTC.

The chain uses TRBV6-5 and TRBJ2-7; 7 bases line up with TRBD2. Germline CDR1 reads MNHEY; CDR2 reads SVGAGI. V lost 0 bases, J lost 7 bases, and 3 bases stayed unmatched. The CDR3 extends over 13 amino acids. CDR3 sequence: CASSYSMGGEQYF. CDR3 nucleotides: TGTGCCAGCAGTTACTCGATGGGAGGGGAGCAGTACTTC.

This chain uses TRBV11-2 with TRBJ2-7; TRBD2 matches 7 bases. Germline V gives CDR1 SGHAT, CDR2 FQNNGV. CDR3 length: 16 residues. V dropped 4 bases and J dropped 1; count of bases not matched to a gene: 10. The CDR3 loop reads CASSSFPGGGSYEQYF. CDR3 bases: TGTGCCAGCAGCTCCTTTCCTGGGGGGGGGTCCTACGAGCAGTACTTC.